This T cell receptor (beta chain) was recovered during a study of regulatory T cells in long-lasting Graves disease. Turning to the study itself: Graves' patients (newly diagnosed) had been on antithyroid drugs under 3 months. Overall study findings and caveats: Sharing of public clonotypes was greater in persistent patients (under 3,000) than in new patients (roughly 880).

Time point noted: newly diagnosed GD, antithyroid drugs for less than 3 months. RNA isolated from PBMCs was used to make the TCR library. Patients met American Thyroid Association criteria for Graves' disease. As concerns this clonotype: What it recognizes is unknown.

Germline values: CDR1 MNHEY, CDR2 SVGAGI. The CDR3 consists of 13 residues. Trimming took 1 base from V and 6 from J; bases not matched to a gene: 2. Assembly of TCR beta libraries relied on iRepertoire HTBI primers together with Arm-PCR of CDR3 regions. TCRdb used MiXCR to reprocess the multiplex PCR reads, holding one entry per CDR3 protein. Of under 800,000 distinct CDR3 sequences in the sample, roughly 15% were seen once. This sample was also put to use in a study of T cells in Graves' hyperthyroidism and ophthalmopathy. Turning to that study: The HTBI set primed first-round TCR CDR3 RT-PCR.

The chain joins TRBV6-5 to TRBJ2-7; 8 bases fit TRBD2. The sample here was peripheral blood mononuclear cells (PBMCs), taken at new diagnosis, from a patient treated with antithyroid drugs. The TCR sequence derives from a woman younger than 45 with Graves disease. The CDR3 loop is CASSYLTSAEQYF. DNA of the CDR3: TGTGCCAGCAGTTACTTGACTAGCGCCGAGCAGTACTTC.